This passage covers 4 T cell receptor beta chains from one sample sequenced in a study of blood T cell repertoires in COVID-19. Method: immunoSEQ multiplex PCR; TCRdb's copy keeps in-frame clones and lacks some. The sample has 200,000 to 250,000 clones; around four fifths are singletons. Sample: PBMCs or T cells enriched from blood (not recorded which). Receptors originate from a man aged 40-49 years who had recovered from COVID-19.

This chain uses TRBV18 with TRBJ1-1; D might be TRBD1 (5 bases). The CDR3 extends over 14 amino acids. Germline-derived CDR1 and CDR2 are KGHSH and LQKENI. Trimming took 8 bases from V and 4 from J, leaving 17 bases between them. CDR3 DNA sequence: TGTGCCAGCCAGAGAGGCAGGGAGGGCACTGAAGCTTTCTTT. This encodes CASQRGREGTEAFF.

The chain couples TRBV19 to TRBJ1-1; D remains ambiguous. The germline gives CDR1 LNHDA, CDR2 SQIVND (reference sequence). Trimming left V 8 bases short and J 4 bases short, with 14 bases between. The CDR3 runs 13 residues. The CDR3 DNA follows: TGTGCCAGTCGCCGCCGTGGCCTCACTGAAGCTTTCTTT. Its translation: CASRRRGLTEAFF.

This clone was counted only a few times. The CDR3 nucleotides are TGTGCCACCAGAGGGGACAGTCACGGCTACACCTTC. Translated: CATRGDSHGYTF. The genes are TRBV24-1 and TRBJ1-2, with 7 nucleotides matching TRBD1. Trimming at V came to 7 bases and at J to 8 bases, leaving 6 bases not matched to a gene. The CDR3 totals 12 residues. Germline V gene data show CDR1 as KGHDR and CDR2 as SFDVKD.

The chain joins TRBV5-1 to TRBJ2-3; 8 nucleotides align to TRBD1. Germline CDR1 reads SGHRS; CDR2 reads YFSETQ. The CDR3 has 15 residues. The J segment lost 5 bases and the V segment lost 1 base, leaving 6 bases of the junction unmatched. This CDR3 is CASSLSRQGRDTQYF. The CDR3, as DNA: TGCGCCAGCAGCTTGTCCCGACAGGGGAGAGATACGCAGTATTTT.